This T cell receptor (beta chain) was profiled in a study of blood T cell repertoires in COVID-19. Germline assignment: CDR1 SQVTM and CDR2 ANQGSEA. The CDR3 loop spans 14 amino acids. V dropped 6 bases and J dropped 3; count of bases not matched to a gene: 10. The protocol was immunoSEQ multiplex PCR, while the TCRdb copy is restricted to in-frame clones and leaves out a portion. This sample carries 150,000 to 180,000 clones, around 80% of them seen once, and the ten largest clones take about 7.7%. The material sequenced was PBMCs or T cells enriched from blood (not recorded which). The sequence came from a man aged 50 to 60 who had recovered from COVID-19. The chain carries TRBV29-1 and TRBJ1-2; 7 bases are shared with TRBD1. The CDR3 nucleotides are TGCAGCGTCCCGGCGGGAGGGGGCCACTATGGCTACACCTTC. Protein product: CSVPAGGGHYGYTF.